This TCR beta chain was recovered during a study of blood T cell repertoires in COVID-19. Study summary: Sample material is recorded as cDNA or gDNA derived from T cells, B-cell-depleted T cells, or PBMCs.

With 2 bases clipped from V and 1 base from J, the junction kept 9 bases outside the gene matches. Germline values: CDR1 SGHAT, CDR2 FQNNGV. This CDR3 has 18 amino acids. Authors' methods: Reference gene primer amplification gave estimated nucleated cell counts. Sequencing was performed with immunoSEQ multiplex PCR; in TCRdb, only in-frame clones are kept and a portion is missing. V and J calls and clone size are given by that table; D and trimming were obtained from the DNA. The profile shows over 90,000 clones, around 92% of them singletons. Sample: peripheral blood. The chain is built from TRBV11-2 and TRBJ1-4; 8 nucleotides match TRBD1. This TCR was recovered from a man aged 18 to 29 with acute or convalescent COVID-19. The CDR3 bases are TGTGCCAGCAGCTTATCCTCGACAGGGGCGCGAACTAATGAAAAACTGTTTTTT. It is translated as CASSLSSTGARTNEKLFF.